This T cell receptor (beta chain) was found in a study of T-cell memory formation after mild COVID-19. V lost 7 bases to trimming and J lost 5 bases, with 12 bases between them. This CDR3 is built from 12 residues. In this sample, this clonotype turned up many times. Its antigen remains unidentified. Overall study results and limits: CD4+ bias marked clones expanding day 15 to 37, unlike balanced contracting clones. CD4+ clones that contracted lay mainly in CM and EM; CD8+ ones lay in EMRA.

Constant-segment-primed 5'RACE gave TCR alpha and TCR beta cDNA libraries with sample barcodes and UMIs. Each CDR3 protein is one row after TCRdb ran MiXCR on the 5' RACE reads. This sample has 25,000 to 30,000 distinct CDR3 sequences, with around 16% found just once. The J gene is TRBJ2-7, the V gene TRBV12-3 or TRBV12-4; the D is unclear. The receptor's source is an adult who had mild COVID-19 (a few samples of this study predate the infection). Cell type and time point are not known. The material sequenced was PBMCs or a T cell subset sorted from them (not recorded which). In DNA form, the CDR3 reads TGTGCCAGCAAGTCAGGCGGAAACGAGCAGTACTTC. Translating it yields CASKSGGNEQYF.